These T cell receptor beta chains were read from a single sample in a study of cytomegalovirus exposure and HLA in healthy donors. Profiled with immunoSEQ multiplex PCR; TCRdb holds only in-frame clones, not every one. The sample includes 130,000 to 150,000 clones, roughly 80% of them seen just once. The sample taken for sequencing was PBMCs. Receptors were obtained from a woman in her fifties or sixties in good health and CMV-seropositive. Both conserved end residues are part of each CDR3. The D gene is left open where the match is weak. The size field is filled for only some rows; it gives once, few, many or a size class.

v_call: TRBV7-2
d_call: .
clone_size: .
cdr3_aa: CASSLTQGYQPQHF

v_call: TRBV29-1
d_call: .
clone_size: .
cdr3_aa: CSVELTTGAFF

v_call: TRBV7-9
d_call: .
clone_size: .
cdr3_aa: CASSGAVGEGQPQHF

v_call: TRBV7-9
d_call: .
clone_size: .
cdr3_aa: CASSPTNTGELFF

v_call: TRBV7-7
d_call: TRBD1
clone_size: .
cdr3_aa: CASSPGGTNSGNTIYF

v_call: TRBV7-3
d_call: TRBD2
clone_size: .
cdr3_aa: CASSLTAGEHNEQFF

v_call: TRBV2
d_call: TRBD1
clone_size: once
cdr3_aa: CASSPGTGQGGYTF

v_call: TRBV10-2
d_call: .
clone_size: .
cdr3_aa: CASSFGQPTEAFF

v_call: TRBV27
d_call: TRBD1
clone_size: .
cdr3_aa: CASAGGLYNEQFF

v_call: TRBV25-1
d_call: .
clone_size: .
cdr3_aa: CASSEGRYTGNTIYF

v_call: TRBV7-2
d_call: TRBD1
clone_size: .
cdr3_aa: CASNSWDGDRAYNEQFF

v_call: TRBV6-5
d_call: .
clone_size: .
cdr3_aa: CASSYSQGNTEAFF

v_call: TRBV28
d_call: .
clone_size: once
cdr3_aa: CASSLYGDNSPLHF

v_call: TRBV28
d_call: .
clone_size: .
cdr3_aa: CASSSRSLRQYF

v_call: TRBV18
d_call: .
clone_size: .
cdr3_aa: CASSPRGSRSDTGELFF

v_call: TRBV15
d_call: .
clone_size: .
cdr3_aa: CATSREAGGSGANVLTF

v_call: TRBV7-9
d_call: TRBD2
clone_size: once
cdr3_aa: CASSLFSGGHSKYNEQFF

v_call: TRBV6-5
d_call: .
clone_size: .
cdr3_aa: CASRIGGEDTEAFF

v_call: TRBV7-8
d_call: .
clone_size: few
cdr3_aa: CASSLAGDRRESNQPQHF

v_call: TRBV19
d_call: .
clone_size: .
cdr3_aa: CASSSPSDNYEQYF

v_call: TRBV5-4
d_call: TRBD2
clone_size: .
cdr3_aa: CASSPMRTSGDSYNEQFF

v_call: TRBV30
d_call: TRBD1
clone_size: few
cdr3_aa: CAWSVTGSDYGYTF

v_call: TRBV7-3
d_call: .
clone_size: .
cdr3_aa: CASLRTVNTEAFF

v_call: TRBV11-1
d_call: .
clone_size: large
cdr3_aa: CASSPNRFPWEQYF

v_call: TRBV28
d_call: .
clone_size: .
cdr3_aa: CASSSTSGRGGEKLFF

v_call: TRBV9
d_call: TRBD2
clone_size: .
cdr3_aa: CASSVGLAGGGQETQYF

v_call: TRBV6-5
d_call: .
clone_size: .
cdr3_aa: CASRRDFGSGSPLHF

v_call: TRBV11-3
d_call: .
clone_size: .
cdr3_aa: CASSLGASSADEQFF

v_call: TRBV5-1
d_call: .
clone_size: .
cdr3_aa: CASSLARGWTEAFF

v_call: TRBV4-1
d_call: .
clone_size: few
cdr3_aa: CASSQASSTNYEQYF

v_call: TRBV2
d_call: TRBD2
clone_size: once
cdr3_aa: CASTPGLGVREQYF

v_call: TRBV28
d_call: TRBD1
clone_size: .
cdr3_aa: CASNRGSGANVLTF

v_call: TRBV6-5
d_call: .
clone_size: .
cdr3_aa: CASSRNNEQFF

v_call: TRBV7-2
d_call: TRBD2
clone_size: .
cdr3_aa: CASSSGLAGTDTQYF

v_call: TRBV18
d_call: .
clone_size: .
cdr3_aa: CASSEVNQPQHF

v_call: TRBV6-1
d_call: .
clone_size: once
cdr3_aa: CASSEGAVTYEQYF

v_call: TRBV13
d_call: .
clone_size: once
cdr3_aa: CASSLLANTEAFF

v_call: TRBV7-3
d_call: TRBD1
clone_size: .
cdr3_aa: CASSLTGGGNTEAFF

v_call: TRBV28
d_call: TRBD1
clone_size: few
cdr3_aa: CASRLGTANTEAFF

v_call: TRBV7-2
d_call: .
clone_size: .
cdr3_aa: CASSLGPVRSNQPQHF

v_call: TRBV5-6
d_call: TRBD2
clone_size: .
cdr3_aa: CASSFRPAGVSSGANVLTF